The T cell receptor (beta chain) described here comes from a study of control samples from healthy donors and cancer patients. Measured with immunoSEQ multiplex PCR; TCRdb has only the in-frame clones, and not every one. The table shows around 85,000 clones, with less than 90% occurring only once. The sample taken for sequencing was blood. The source of this sequence is an older woman in good health.

This chain's CDR3 is CASSQGYNSYNEQFF. For the CDR3, the DNA is TGCGCCAGCAGCCAGGGCTACAACTCCTACAATGAGCAGTTCTTC. This chain uses TRBV4-1 with TRBJ2-1; no firm D call. The CDR3 totals 15 residues. In germline, CDR1 is MGHRA, CDR2 YSYEKL. Trimming left V 3 bases short and J 0 bases short, with 9 bases between.